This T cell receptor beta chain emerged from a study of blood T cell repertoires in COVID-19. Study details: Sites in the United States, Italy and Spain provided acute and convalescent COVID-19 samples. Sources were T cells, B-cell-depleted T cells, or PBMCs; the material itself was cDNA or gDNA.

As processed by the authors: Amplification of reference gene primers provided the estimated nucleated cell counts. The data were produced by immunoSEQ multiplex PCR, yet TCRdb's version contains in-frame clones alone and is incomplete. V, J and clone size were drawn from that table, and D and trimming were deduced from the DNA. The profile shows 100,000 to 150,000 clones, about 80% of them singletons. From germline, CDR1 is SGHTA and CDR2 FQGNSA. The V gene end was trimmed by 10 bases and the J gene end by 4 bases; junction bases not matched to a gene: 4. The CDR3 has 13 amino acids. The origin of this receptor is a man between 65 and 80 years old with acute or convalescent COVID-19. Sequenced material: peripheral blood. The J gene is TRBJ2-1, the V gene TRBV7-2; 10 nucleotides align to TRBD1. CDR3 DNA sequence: TGTGCCATTCGGACAGGGGGTTACAATGAGCAGTTCTTC. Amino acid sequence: CAIRTGGYNEQFF.